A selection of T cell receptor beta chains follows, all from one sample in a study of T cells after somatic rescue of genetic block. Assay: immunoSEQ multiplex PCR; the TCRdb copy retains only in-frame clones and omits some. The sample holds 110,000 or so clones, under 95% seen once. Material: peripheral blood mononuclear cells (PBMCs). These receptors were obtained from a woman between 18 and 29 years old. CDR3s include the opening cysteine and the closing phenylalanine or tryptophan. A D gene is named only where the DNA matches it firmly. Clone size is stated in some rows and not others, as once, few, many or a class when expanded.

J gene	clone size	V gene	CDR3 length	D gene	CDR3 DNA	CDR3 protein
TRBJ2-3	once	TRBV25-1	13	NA	TGTGCCAGCAGTGAGGGACTTCACCGTACGCAGTATTTT	CASSEGLHRTQYF
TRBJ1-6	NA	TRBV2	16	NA	TGTGCCAGCTCCGGACGGGGGAGCTCCTATAATTCACCCCTCCACTTT	CASSGRGSSYNSPLHF
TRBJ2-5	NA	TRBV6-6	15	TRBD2	TGTGCCAGCAGGTTTAGCGGGGGCCGGGGGGAGACCCAGTACTTC	CASRFSGGRGETQYF
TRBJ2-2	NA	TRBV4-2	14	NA	TGTGCCAGCAGCCAAGAGGACTATACCGGGGAGCTGTTTTTT	CASSQEDYTGELFF
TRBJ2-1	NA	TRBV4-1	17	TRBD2	TGCGCCAGCAGCCATGGAAGGCTAGGGACTAGCAACAATGAGCAGTTCTTC	CASSHGRLGTSNNEQFF
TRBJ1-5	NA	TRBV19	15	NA	TGTGCCAGTAGTTCATTAACACATAGCAATCAGCCCCAGCATTTT	CASSSLTHSNQPQHF
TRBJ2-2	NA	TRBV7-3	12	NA	TGTGCCAGCAGCCGGTCCACCGGGGAGCTGTTTTTT	CASSRSTGELFF
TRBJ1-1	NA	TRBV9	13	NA	TGTGCCAGCAGCCTCAGCCGGGACACTGAAGCTTTCTTT	CASSLSRDTEAFF
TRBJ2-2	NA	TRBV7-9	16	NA	TGTGCCAGCAGCTTGAGAGGGCCGGTAGGCACCGGGGAGCTGTTTTTT	CASSLRGPVGTGELFF
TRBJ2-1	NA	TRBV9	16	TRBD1	TGTGCCAGCAGCGTACCCAGACAGGGCAATTACAATGAGCAGTTCTTC	CASSVPRQGNYNEQFF
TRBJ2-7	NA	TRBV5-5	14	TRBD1	TGTGCCAGCAGCACCAGGGACAGTACCTACGAGCAGTACTTC	CASSTRDSTYEQYF
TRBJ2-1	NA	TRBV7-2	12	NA	TGTGCCAGCAGCCCCAGTGGAGGGGAGCAGTTCTTC	CASSPSGGEQFF
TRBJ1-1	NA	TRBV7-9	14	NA	TGTGCCAGCAGCTTAAAGGCACAGGGAGACGAAGCTTTCTTT	CASSLKAQGDEAFF
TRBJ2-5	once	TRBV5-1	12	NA	TGCGCCAGCAGCTTAGTTGGAGAGACCCAGTACTTC	CASSLVGETQYF
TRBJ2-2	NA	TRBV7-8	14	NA	TGTGCCAGCAGCCCAGGGACTAACACCGGGGAGCTGTTTTTT	CASSPGTNTGELFF
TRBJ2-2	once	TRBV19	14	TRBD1	TGTGCCAGTAGGCAGACAGGGATCACCGGGGAGCTGTTTTTT	CASRQTGITGELFF
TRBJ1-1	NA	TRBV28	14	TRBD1	TGTGCCAGCAGAACCGGGACAGTAAACACTGAAGCTTTCTTT	CASRTGTVNTEAFF
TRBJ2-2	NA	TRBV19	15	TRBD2	TGTGCCAGTAGTATTGGCGGGGGGGACACCGGGGAGCTGTTTTTT	CASSIGGGDTGELFF